The clone carrying this T cell receptor beta chain was recorded once. Antigen specificity is unknown. V gave up 8 bases and J gave up 1 base, with 10 bases separating them. The CDR3 extends over 13 amino acids. Germline V gives CDR1 LNHDA, CDR2 SQIVND (reference sequence). These data come from a study of CD8+ T cells in alopecia areata. Study-wide context: Tofacitinib exposure lasted 6 to 18 months, followed by 6 months off drug. Study-wide points: Patients shared TCRs less clearly than mice did, possibly owing to HLA.

Extracted RNA was reverse transcribed, and the resulting cDNA served as sequencing template. Measured with immunoSEQ multiplex PCR; TCRdb has only the in-frame clones, and not every one. The sample comprises 150,000 to 200,000 clones, 67% of which are singletons, and approximately 10% rests with the top ten. Researchers gathered lesional scalp punch biopsies and peripheral blood from patients with alopecia areata. PBMCs, the starting material, were the source of sorted CD4+ and CD8+ T cells. V gene TRBV19 combines with J gene TRBJ2-3; D gene uncertain. The sequence was collected from a human donor with alopecia areata. The sequencing here drew on CD8+ T cells sorted from blood, taken at week 0. This CDR3 reads CASAPRGTDTQYF. In nucleotides, the CDR3 is TGTGCCAGTGCCCCCCGGGGCACAGATACGCAGTATTTT.